The 24 T cell receptor beta chains listed next were all sequenced from one sample in a study of identical twins. MiXCR, run by TCRdb on the 5' RACE reads, gives a single entry per CDR3 protein. Altogether roughly 1,500,000 distinct CDR3 sequences are present, roughly 35% being singletons, with the ten largest covering around 0.25%. Sequencing was performed on cord blood. The receptors here all came from a newborn girl in good health.

Turning to this clonotype: A single base separates this from a much larger clone, so it may be a read error. V is TRBV6-2 or TRBV6-3 and J is TRBJ2-3; no definite D call. This CDR3 has 13 amino acids. The germline V gene has CDR1 MNHEY and CDR2 SVGEGT. CDR3 sequence reads: CAGSYASTDTQYF. In DNA, the CDR3 is TGTGCCGGCAGTTACGCTAGCACAGATACGCAGTATTTT.

The gene calls are TRBV3-1 and TRBJ2-2, with D unclear. Trimming stripped 7 bases from V and 6 bases from J, with 12 bases between. Looked up from germline, CDR1 is LGHDT and CDR2 is YNNKEL (reference sequence). The CDR3 length is 13 residues. The CDR3 DNA follows: TGTGCCAGCAAGATGGCCCGGTCCGGGGAGCTGTTTTTT. Protein sequence: CASKMARSGELFF.

The J gene is TRBJ1-1, the V gene TRBV7-2; maybe TRBD1 (5 bases). Germline V gene data show CDR1 as SGHTA and CDR2 as FQGNSA. Trimming took 0 bases from V and 5 from J, leaving 13 bases between them. The CDR3 is 15 amino acids. The CDR3 is CASSLAPGRGTEAFF. CDR3 nucleotide sequence: TGTGCCAGCAGCTTAGCGCCAGGGCGAGGGACTGAAGCTTTCTTT.

The chain combines TRBV4-1 with TRBJ1-4, with D possibly matching TRBD1 (5 bases). The CDR3 is made up of 12 amino acids. V gave up 3 bases and J gave up 10 bases, with 9 bases separating them. CDR1 and CDR2 from the germline V gene are MGHRA and YSYEKL. CDR3 bases: TGCGCCAGCAGCCAGGTTACAGGAAAACTGTTTTTT. Translated, it gives CASSQVTGKLFF.

The sample holds one count of this clonotype. The V call is TRBV5-1, the J call TRBJ2-1, with 9 bases matching TRBD2. The tail of the sequence fits TRBJ2-7 better, so the J call may be wrong. Germline V gene lookup returns CDR1 SGHRS and CDR2 YFSETQ. The CDR3 totals 15 residues. The CDR3 sequence: CASSYLAGFYNEQYF. CDR3 DNA sequence: TGCGCCAGCAGCTATCTAGCGGGGTTCTACAATGAGCAGTACTTC.

This clonotype was found a few times. The V gene is TRBV7-2, the J gene TRBJ1-3; no definite D call. CDR1 and CDR2 (germline): SGHTA, FQGNSA. The CDR3 is 14 amino acids. V gave up 0 bases and J gave up 3 bases, with 6 bases separating them. CDR3 coding DNA: TGTGCCAGCAGCTTAGCGGCAGGTGGAAACACCATATATTTT. Its translation: CASSLAAGGNTIYF.

The chain has TRBV28 and TRBJ1-1; no clear D. Trimming removed 6 bases at V and 0 bases at J, with 14 bases between. CDR3 size: 15 residues. From germline, CDR1 is MDHEN and CDR2 SYDVKM. The chain's CDR3 is CASRTITLMNTEAFF. In DNA form, the CDR3 reads TGTGCCAGCAGGACAATCACACTTATGAACACTGAAGCTTTCTTT.

This clonotype was seen more than once but under ten times. The chain is built from TRBV11-2 and TRBJ2-1, with 13 positions matching TRBD2. Looked up from germline, CDR1 is SGHAT and CDR2 is FQNNGV. The CDR3 is made up of 15 amino acids. V gave up 4 bases and J gave up 8 bases; unmatched junction bases: 5. Here the CDR3 reads CASSSTSGGAYEQFF. CDR3 bases: TGTGCCAGCAGCTCTACTAGCGGGGGGGCTTATGAGCAGTTCTTC.

Only a few counts were recorded for this clonotype. Here the CDR3 reads CASSLANSGTNNEQFF. The DNA of the CDR3 is TGTGCCAGCAGCTTAGCGAATAGCGGTACCAACAATGAGCAGTTCTTC. The V and J genes are TRBV7-9 and TRBJ2-1; possible D gene TRBD2, 6 bases. Germline V gene sequence: CDR1 SEHNR, CDR2 FQNEAQ (reference sequence). The CDR3 runs to 16 residues. V lost 0 bases, J lost 5 bases, and 14 bases lay in between.

V usage is TRBV11-2 and J usage is TRBJ2-1; 11 bases fit TRBD2. The CDR3 runs to 16 residues. Germline trimming cut 5 bases from V and 7 bases from J; bases unmatched to any gene: 10. Germline V lookup: CDR1 SGHAT, CDR2 FQNNGV. This chain's CDR3 is CASSRRTSGFQNEQFF. As DNA, the CDR3 is TGTGCCAGCAGCAGACGGACTAGCGGGTTTCAAAATGAGCAGTTCTTC.

The sample holds a few counts of this clonotype. DNA of the CDR3: TGTGCCAGCAGTTTATTAGCCCCTCAGGACAGGGGGACTTCACCCCTCCACTTT. Its protein is CASSLLAPQDRGTSPLHF. The V and J genes are TRBV27 and TRBJ1-6, with 10 positions matching TRBD1. Germline loops: CDR1 MNHEY, CDR2 SMNVEV (reference sequence). V trimming: 1 base; J trimming: 9 bases; junction bases outside the gene matches: 12. The CDR3 length is 18 residues.

Only a few counts were recorded for this clonotype. The chain recombines TRBV4-1 with TRBJ2-3, with TRBD2 identical over 12 bases. Germline-derived CDR1 and CDR2 are MGHRA and YSYEKL. This CDR3 comprises 21 residues. V lost 0 bases and J lost 2; bases outside the gene matches: 15. This CDR3 is CASSQDLVLASGGAATDTQYF. The CDR3 DNA follows: TGCGCCAGCAGCCAAGATCTAGTCCTGGCTAGCGGGGGGGCTGCCACAGATACGCAGTATTTT.

With regard to this clonotype: A much larger clonotype is one base distant, so this may be a read error. This chain links TRBV28 with TRBJ2-1; a possible D gene is TRBD2 (6 bases). The V and J ends lost 2 bases and 8 bases respectively, with 13 bases between them. The CDR3 spans 14 residues. The germline V gene has CDR1 MDHEN and CDR2 SYDVKM. Here the CDR3 DNA reads TGTGCCAGCAGTTTAAGGGACTTAGACGATGAGCAGTTCTTC. Protein sequence: CASSLRDLDDEQFF.

The table lists this clonotype with a few counts. This chain links TRBV4-1 with TRBJ2-3; tentatively, D is TRBD2 (5 bases). Germline CDR1 MGHRA, CDR2 YSYEKL. Trimming took off 3 bases at V and 1 base at J, with 17 bases between the two ends. This CDR3 is 17 amino acids long. CDR3 coding DNA: TGCGCCAGCAGCCAGGAAGGTACGAGCGGACGCACAGATACGCAGTATTTT. As protein: CASSQEGTSGRTDTQYF.

This clonotype was counted between two and nine times. The gene calls are TRBV29-1 and TRBJ1-1; 7 bases are a match to TRBD1. Germline CDR1 is SQVTM and CDR2 is ANQGSEA. V shed 8 bases, J shed 1 base, and the junction held 10 bases outside the gene matches. CDR3 length equals 14 residues. The CDR3 region has the DNA TGCAGCTCACTCCCGTGGACAGGGAACACTGAAGCTTTCTTT. Translating gives CSSLPWTGNTEAFF.

The chain carries TRBV3-1 and TRBJ2-7; D unclear. CDR1 and CDR2 (germline): LGHDT, YNNKEL (reference sequence). Trimming shortened V by 0 bases and J by 4 bases, and 16 bases separated the two germline ends. The CDR3 is 16 residues long. For the CDR3, the DNA is TGTGCCAGCAGCCAAGATGGGTCGGCTATCGGGTACGAGCAGTACTTC. Protein product: CASSQDGSAIGYEQYF.

The chain's CDR3 is CASSPRTSGGGIADTQYF. The CDR3 nucleotides are TGTGCCAGCAGCCCTCGGACTAGCGGGGGGGGTATCGCAGATACGCAGTATTTT. This sequence joins TRBV7-2 and TRBJ2-3, with 15 nucleotides matching TRBD2. This CDR3 spans 18 amino acids. With V trimmed by 5 bases and J by 4 bases, 10 bases remained unmatched. The germline gives CDR1 SGHTA, CDR2 FQGNSA.

This sequence joins TRBV3-1 and TRBJ2-1, with TRBD2 matching 14 bases. Germline V gene sequence: CDR1 LGHDT, CDR2 YNNKEL (reference sequence). The CDR3 runs 19 residues. V shed 0 bases, J shed 2 bases, and the junction held 6 bases outside the gene matches. CDR3 sequence reads: CASSQERLAGGPTYNEQFF. CDR3 DNA: TGTGCCAGCAGCCAAGAAAGACTAGCGGGGGGGCCGACCTACAATGAGCAGTTCTTC.

This clonotype has just a few counts. The J gene is TRBJ2-7, the V gene TRBV2, with 7 bases aligning to TRBD1. The CDR3 has 13 amino acids. Trimming removed 6 bases from V and 4 bases from J; junction bases left unmatched: 6. Germline assignment: CDR1 SNHLY and CDR2 FYNNEI. The CDR3 sequence is CASRGTVPYEQYF. DNA of the CDR3: TGTGCCAGCAGAGGGACAGTACCTTACGAGCAGTACTTC.

CDR3 DNA sequence: TGTGCCAGCAGCGTAGCTTCGGCGGGCCAGGGGACCGGGGAGCTGTTTTTT. Protein: CASSVASAGQGTGELFF. The gene calls are TRBV9 and TRBJ2-2, with D perhaps matching TRBD1 (6 bases). The V gene's germline CDR1 is SGDLS and CDR2 YYNGEE. The CDR3 is made up of 17 amino acids. With 0 bases removed from V and 5 bases from J, the gap between germline ends came to 17 bases.

On this clonotype: A much bigger clone sits one base away, suggesting this may be a read error. This sequence joins TRBV9 and TRBJ2-5; D might be TRBD2 (6 bases). The CDR3 has 14 amino acids. CDR1 SGDLS and CDR2 YYNGEE come from the germline V gene. The germline V and J ends were trimmed by 0 bases and 11 bases, with 17 bases remaining between them. CDR3 coding DNA: TGTGCCAGCAGCGTAGGGACTACCTACAATGAGCAGTACTTC. This translates into CASSVGTTYNEQYF.

The chain is built from TRBV4-2 and TRBJ1-2; a possible D gene is TRBD1 (5 bases). The CDR3 runs to 15 residues. Trimming removed 0 bases from V and 5 bases from J, with 13 bases in between. Germline CDR1 LGHNA, CDR2 YNFKEQ. The DNA of the CDR3 is TGTGCCAGCAGCCAAGATGAGGCAGGGAGGTATGGCTACACCTTC. It translates to CASSQDEAGRYGYTF.

This clonotype has a handful of counts. The rearrangement joins TRBV2 to TRBJ2-1, with D unresolved. This CDR3 comprises 11 residues. Germline CDR1 reads SNHLY; CDR2 reads FYNNEI. The V and J ends lost 7 bases and 8 bases respectively, with 9 bases between them. CDR3 in amino acids: CASTDMDEQFF. CDR3 bases: TGTGCCAGCACAGATATGGATGAGCAGTTCTTC.

V gene TRBV5-6 combines with J gene TRBJ2-3; a possible D gene is TRBD1 (5 bases). Trimming cost V 6 bases and J 0 bases, with 17 bases left between them. The CDR3 contains 16 residues. The germline V gene encodes CDR1 SGHDT and CDR2 YYEEEE. In DNA, the CDR3 is TGTGCCAGCACTCCTGGGCAGGGCCCTAGCACAGATACGCAGTATTTT. Translation gives CASTPGQGPSTDTQYF.